The clone carrying this T cell receptor beta chain showed up just once. What it binds is unknown. This sample stems from a study of OX40 agonist ivuxolimab in advanced cancers. Study context: Cohort: approximately 83% men, mean age about 62, aged about 20 to 79. Therapy given before enrollment (anti-PD-1, anti-PD-L1 or anti-CTLA-4) was allowed, and 40% had some.

Regarding the study as a whole: Within 6 weeks, CD4+ and CD8+ blood T cells expanded clonally at 0.1 to 3.0 mg/kg. Some of the nonresponding patients also showed low levels of normalized T-cell clonal expansion.

Measured with immunoSEQ multiplex PCR; TCRdb has only the in-frame clones, and not every one. The data show fewer than 60,000 clones, approximately 80% seen once. Looked up from germline, CDR1 is SGHVS and CDR2 is FQNEAQ. The CDR3 has 15 amino acids. Deletions cut 5 bases from V and 6 bases from J, with 16 bases between. The receptor was isolated from an adult with an advanced solid tumor such as melanoma, head and neck, liver or kidney cancer. This chain uses TRBV7-8 with TRBJ2-2; maybe TRBD2 (7 bases). Sequences were derived from CD4+ or CD8+ T cells sorted from blood, sampled in a trial of the OX40 agonist ivuxolimab. The CDR3 DNA is TGTGCCAGCAGCCCCGCGGGGGCCGAGGCCGGGGAGCTGTTTTTT. Translated: CASSPAGAEAGELFF.